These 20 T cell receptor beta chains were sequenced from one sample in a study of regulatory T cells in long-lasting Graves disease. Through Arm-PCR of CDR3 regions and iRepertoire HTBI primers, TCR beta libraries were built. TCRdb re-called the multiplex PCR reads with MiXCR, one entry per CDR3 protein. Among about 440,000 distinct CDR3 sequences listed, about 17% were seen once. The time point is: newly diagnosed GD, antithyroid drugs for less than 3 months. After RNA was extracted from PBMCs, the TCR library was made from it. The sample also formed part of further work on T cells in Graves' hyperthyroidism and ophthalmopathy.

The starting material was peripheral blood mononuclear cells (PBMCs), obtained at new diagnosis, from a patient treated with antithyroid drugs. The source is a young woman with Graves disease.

CDR3 loop: CASSPDGRRVNEQFF. CDR3 DNA sequence: TGTGCCAGCAGCCCTGACGGGAGGCGCGTCAATGAGCAGTTCTTC. The rearrangement uses TRBV12-3 or TRBV12-4 and TRBJ2-1; the match to TRBD2 covers 7 bases. Germline trimming cut 6 bases from V and 6 bases from J; bases unmatched to any gene: 11. The CDR3 extends over 15 amino acids.

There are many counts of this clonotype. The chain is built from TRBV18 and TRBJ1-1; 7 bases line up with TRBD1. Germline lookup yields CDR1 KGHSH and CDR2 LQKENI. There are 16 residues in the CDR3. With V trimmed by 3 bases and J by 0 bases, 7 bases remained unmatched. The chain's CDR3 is CASSPRETGLNTEAFF. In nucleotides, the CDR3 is TGTGCCAGCTCACCCCGGGAGACAGGGTTGAACACTGAAGCTTTCTTT.

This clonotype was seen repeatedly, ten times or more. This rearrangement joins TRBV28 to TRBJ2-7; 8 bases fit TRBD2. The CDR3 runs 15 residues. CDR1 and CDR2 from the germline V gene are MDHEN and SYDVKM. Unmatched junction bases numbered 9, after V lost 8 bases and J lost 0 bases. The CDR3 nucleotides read TGTGCCAGCGTATCCCGGGGGACTAGCTCCTACGAGCAGTACTTC. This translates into CASVSRGTSSYEQYF.

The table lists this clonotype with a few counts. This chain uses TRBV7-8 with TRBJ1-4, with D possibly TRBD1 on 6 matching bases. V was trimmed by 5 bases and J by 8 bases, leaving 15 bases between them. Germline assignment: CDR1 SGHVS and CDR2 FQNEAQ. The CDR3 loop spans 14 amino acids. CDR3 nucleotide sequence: TGTGCCAGCAGCCTAAGGACAGCGAAAGAAAAACTGTTTTTT. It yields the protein CASSLRTAKEKLFF. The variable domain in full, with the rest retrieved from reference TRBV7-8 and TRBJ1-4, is GAGVSQSPRYKVAKRGQDVALRCDPISGHVSLFWYQQALGQGPEFLTYFQNEAQLDKSGLPSDRFFAERPEGSVSTLKIQRTQQEDSAVYLCASSLRTAKEKLFFGSGTQLSVL.

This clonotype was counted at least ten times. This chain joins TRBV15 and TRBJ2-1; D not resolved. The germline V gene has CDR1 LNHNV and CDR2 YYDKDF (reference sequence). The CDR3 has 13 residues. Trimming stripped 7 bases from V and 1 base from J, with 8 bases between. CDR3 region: CATTQRSYNEQFF. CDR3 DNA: TGTGCCACCACACAGCGTTCCTACAATGAGCAGTTCTTC.

CDR3: CASSYPGQGLRNQPQHF. CDR3 bases: TGTGCCAGCAGTTACCCGGGACAGGGACTGCGCAATCAGCCCCAGCATTTT. V gene TRBV6-9 combines with J gene TRBJ1-5, with 9 bases lining up with TRBD1. The CDR3 extends over 17 amino acids. Germline V gives CDR1 MNHGY, CDR2 SVAAGI. J gave up 2 bases and V 3 bases, and 8 bases lay outside the gene matches.

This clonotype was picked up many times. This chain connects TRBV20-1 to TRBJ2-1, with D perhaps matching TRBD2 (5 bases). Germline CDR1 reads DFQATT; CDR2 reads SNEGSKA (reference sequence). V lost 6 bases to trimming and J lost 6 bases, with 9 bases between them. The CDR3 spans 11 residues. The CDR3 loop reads CSATDFNEQFF. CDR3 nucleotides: TGCAGTGCGACGGACTTCAATGAGCAGTTCTTC.

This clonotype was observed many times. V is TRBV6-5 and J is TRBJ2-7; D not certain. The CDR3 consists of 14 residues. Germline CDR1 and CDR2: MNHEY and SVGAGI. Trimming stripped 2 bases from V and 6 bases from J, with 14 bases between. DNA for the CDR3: TGTGCCAGCAGTTACCTTCGGCTAGGTTCCGAGCAGTACTTC. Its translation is CASSYLRLGSEQYF.

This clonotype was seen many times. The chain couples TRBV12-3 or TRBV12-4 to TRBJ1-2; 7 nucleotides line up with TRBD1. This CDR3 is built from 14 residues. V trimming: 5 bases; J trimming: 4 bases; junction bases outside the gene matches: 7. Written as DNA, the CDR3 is TGTGCCAGCAGTCAGACAGGGAATCTCTATGGCTACACCTTC. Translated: CASSQTGNLYGYTF.

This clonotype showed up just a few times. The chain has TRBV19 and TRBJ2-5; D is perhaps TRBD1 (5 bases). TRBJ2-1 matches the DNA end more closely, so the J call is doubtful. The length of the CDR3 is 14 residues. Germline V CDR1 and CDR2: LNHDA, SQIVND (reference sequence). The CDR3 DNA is TGTGCCAGTAGTATTTTGAAGGGGCGGAATGAGCAGTTCTTC. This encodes CASSILKGRNEQFF.

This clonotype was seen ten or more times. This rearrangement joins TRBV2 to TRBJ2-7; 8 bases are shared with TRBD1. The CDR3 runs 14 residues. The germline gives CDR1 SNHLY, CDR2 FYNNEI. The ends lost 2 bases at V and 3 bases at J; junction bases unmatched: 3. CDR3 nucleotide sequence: TGTGCCAGCAGTGAATACAGGGGGGACTACGAGCAGTACTTC. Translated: CASSEYRGDYEQYF.

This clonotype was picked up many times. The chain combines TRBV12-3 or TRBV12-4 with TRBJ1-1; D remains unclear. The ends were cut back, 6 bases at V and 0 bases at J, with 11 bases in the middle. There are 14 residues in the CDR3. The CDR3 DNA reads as TGTGCCAGCAGGAAGTCTCCCATGAACACTGAAGCTTTCTTT. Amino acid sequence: CASRKSPMNTEAFF.

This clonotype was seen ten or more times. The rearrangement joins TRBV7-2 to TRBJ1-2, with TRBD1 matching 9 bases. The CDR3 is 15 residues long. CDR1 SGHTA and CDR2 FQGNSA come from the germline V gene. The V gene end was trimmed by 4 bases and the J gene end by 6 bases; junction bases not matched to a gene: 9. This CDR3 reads CASSYRQGVKDGYTF. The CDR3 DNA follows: TGTGCCAGCAGCTACCGACAGGGGGTGAAGGATGGCTACACCTTC.

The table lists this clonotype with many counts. The CDR3 sequence: CASSFPGDQPQHF. CDR3 DNA sequence: TGTGCCAGCAGTTTTCCAGGGGATCAGCCCCAGCATTTT. V is TRBV12-3 or TRBV12-4 and J is TRBJ1-5; TRBD1 might be the D (6 bases). Trimming cost V 3 bases and J 5 bases, with 8 bases left between them. The CDR3 covers 13 residues.

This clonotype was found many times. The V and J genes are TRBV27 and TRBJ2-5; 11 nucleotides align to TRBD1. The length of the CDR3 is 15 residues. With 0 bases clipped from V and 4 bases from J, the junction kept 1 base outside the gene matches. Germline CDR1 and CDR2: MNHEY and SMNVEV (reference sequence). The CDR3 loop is CASSLSGQGGETQYF. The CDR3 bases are TGTGCCAGCAGTTTATCGGGACAGGGGGGAGAGACCCAGTACTTC.

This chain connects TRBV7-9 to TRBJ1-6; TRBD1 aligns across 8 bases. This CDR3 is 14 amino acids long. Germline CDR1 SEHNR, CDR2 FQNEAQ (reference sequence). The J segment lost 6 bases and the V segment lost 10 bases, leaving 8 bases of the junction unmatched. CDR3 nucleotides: TGTGCCACCGGGACAGGCAATTCTAATTCACCCCTCCACTTT. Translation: CATGTGNSNSPLHF.

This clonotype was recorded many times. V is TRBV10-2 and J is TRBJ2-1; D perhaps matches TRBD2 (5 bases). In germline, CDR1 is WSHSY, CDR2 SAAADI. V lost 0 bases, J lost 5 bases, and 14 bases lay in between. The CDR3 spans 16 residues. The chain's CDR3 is CASSESRAVDNNEQFF. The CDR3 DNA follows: TGCGCCAGCAGTGAGTCGAGGGCCGTCGACAACAATGAGCAGTTCTTC.

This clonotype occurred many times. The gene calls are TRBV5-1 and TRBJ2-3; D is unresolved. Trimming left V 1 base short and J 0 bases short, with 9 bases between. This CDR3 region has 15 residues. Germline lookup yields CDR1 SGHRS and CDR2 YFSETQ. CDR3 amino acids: CASSLLRKSTDTQYF. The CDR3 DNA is TGCGCCAGCAGCTTGTTACGGAAGAGCACAGATACGCAGTATTTT.

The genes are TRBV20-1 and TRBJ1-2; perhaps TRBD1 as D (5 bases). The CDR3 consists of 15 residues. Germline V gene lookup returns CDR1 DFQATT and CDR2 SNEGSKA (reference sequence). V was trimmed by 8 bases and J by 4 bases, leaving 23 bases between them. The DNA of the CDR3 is TGCAGTATTCCCGGGACTACCCTACCCCTCTATGGCTACACCTTC. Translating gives CSIPGTTLPLYGYTF.

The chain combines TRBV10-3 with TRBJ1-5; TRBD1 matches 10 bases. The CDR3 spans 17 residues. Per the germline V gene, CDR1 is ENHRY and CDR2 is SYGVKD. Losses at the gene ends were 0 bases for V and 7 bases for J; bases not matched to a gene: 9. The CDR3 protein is CAISESLPGQGRQPQHF. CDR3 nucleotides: TGTGCCATCAGTGAGTCTTTACCGGGACAGGGGCGGCAGCCCCAGCATTTT.